A selection of T cell receptor beta chains follows, all from one sample in a study of blood T cells in healthy people across ages. TCRdb itself ran the 5' RACE reads through MiXCR, one entry per CDR3 protein. The sample records about 380,000 distinct CDR3 sequences, approximately 47% being singletons. The specimen was blood. These receptor sequences come from a man aged 55-75 years in good health. CDR3s include the opening cysteine and the closing phenylalanine or tryptophan. A D gene is named only where the DNA matches it firmly. Clone size is given for some rows only: seen once, a few or many times, or a class if the clone is expanded.

>TRBJ2-1|TRBD2|few|TRBV6-2/TRBV6-3
CAIKRTSVNEQFF
TGTGCCATTAAAAGGACTAGCGTGAATGAGCAGTTCTTC
>TRBJ1-2|NA|few|TRBV20-1
CSAQPPSYGYTF
TGCAGTGCCCAGCCCCCCAGCTATGGCTACACCTTC
>TRBJ2-5|NA|few|TRBV20-1
CSAPDRLETQYF
TGCAGTGCTCCGGACAGATTGGAGACCCAGTACTTC
>TRBJ2-5|NA|NA|TRBV30
CAWSGGSSETQYF
TGTGCCTGGAGTGGGGGATCGTCGGAGACCCAGTACTTC
>TRBJ1-2|NA|NA|TRBV6-1
CASSEAGQGYGYTF
TGTGCCAGCAGTGAAGCGGGCCAGGGCTATGGCTACACCTTC
>TRBJ2-4|TRBD1|NA|TRBV13
CASSLGDRGIVKNIQYF
TGTGCCAGCAGCTTAGGAGACAGGGGTATAGTCAAAAACATTCAGTACTTC
>TRBJ2-7|NA|many|TRBV20-1
CSATDGRGGFDEQYF
TGCAGTGCTACCGACGGCCGAGGGGGTTTTGACGAGCAGTACTTC
>TRBJ2-1|NA|few|TRBV6-2/TRBV6-3
CASSDQAKVEQFF
TGTGCCAGCAGTGACCAAGCCAAAGTTGAGCAGTTCTTC
>TRBJ2-7|NA|NA|TRBV3-1
CASSRGASSYEQYF
TGTGCCAGCAGCCGGGGGGCTTCTTCCTACGAGCAGTACTTC
>TRBJ2-3|NA|NA|TRBV5-5
CASSLVGPAGRTQYF
TGTGCCAGCAGCTTGGTTGGACCCGCGGGGCGTACGCAGTATTTT
>TRBJ1-1|NA|NA|TRBV6-1
CASSAGSTLAEAFF
TGTGCCAGCAGTGCTGGGTCAACGCTAGCTGAAGCTTTCTTT
>TRBJ2-7|NA|NA|TRBV20-1
CSARRSHEQYF
TGCAGTGCTAGGCGGAGTCACGAGCAGTACTTC
>TRBJ2-7|NA|few|TRBV29-1
CSVVLAAGGPEQYF
TGCAGCGTTGTGTTGGCGGCAGGAGGACCCGAGCAGTACTTC
>TRBJ2-4|NA|NA|TRBV20-1
CSARPPIVGQYF
TGCAGTGCTAGACCCCCAATAGTAGGGCAGTACTTC
>TRBJ2-3|TRBD2|many|TRBV20-1
CSEGLAGGGTQYF
TGCAGTGAAGGACTAGCGGGAGGGGGTACGCAGTATTTT
>TRBJ2-1|NA|NA|TRBV5-6
CASSLAGGASGEQFF
TGTGCCAGCAGCTTGGCAGGGGGGGCCTCAGGCGAGCAGTTCTTC
>TRBJ1-2|TRBD1|once|TRBV29-1
CSVVRTGGGGYTF
TGCAGCGTTGTTCGGACAGGGGGCGGGGGCTACACCTTC
>TRBJ2-3|NA|NA|TRBV20-1
CSAATVSGLTTDTQYF
TGCAGTGCTGCCACCGTTAGCGGCCTTACCACAGATACGCAGTATTTT
>TRBJ2-3|NA|few|TRBV3-1
CASSRDWSTDTQYF
TGTGCCAGCAGCCGGGACTGGAGCACAGATACGCAGTATTTT
>TRBJ2-5|NA|NA|TRBV11-1
CASSPRPGQETQYF
TGTGCCAGCAGCCCCCGCCCGGGGCAAGAGACCCAGTACTTC
>TRBJ2-7|NA|NA|TRBV18
CASSLSRGGSYNEQYF
TGTGCCAGCTCATTGAGTAGGGGGGGCTCCTACAATGAGCAGTACTTC
>TRBJ2-2|NA|NA|TRBV5-1
CASSPAGQNTGELFF
TGCGCCAGCAGCCCGGCCGGGCAGAACACCGGGGAGCTGTTTTTT
>TRBJ2-1|NA|NA|TRBV5-4
CASSWTDSNEQFF
TGTGCCAGCAGCTGGACGGACAGCAATGAGCAGTTCTTC
>TRBJ2-5|TRBD2|few|TRBV6-2/TRBV6-3
CASSYSGLAGETQYF
TGTGCCAGCAGTTACTCGGGACTAGCCGGGGAGACCCAGTACTTC
>TRBJ2-1|NA|NA|TRBV10-3
CAISEPGDRVQGQFF
TGTGCCATCAGTGAGCCGGGGGACAGAGTCCAAGGGCAGTTCTTC
>TRBJ2-3|NA|NA|TRBV12-3/TRBV12-4
CASVFTDTQYF
TGTGCCAGCGTTTTCACAGATACGCAGTATTTT
>TRBJ2-7|NA|once|TRBV7-2
CASSSGGAAMYEQYF
TGTGCCAGCAGCTCCGGCGGGGCCGCTATGTACGAGCAGTACTTC
>TRBJ2-6|NA|many|TRBV6-5
CASSKQSSGANVLTF
TGTGCCAGCAGTAAACAGAGCTCTGGGGCCAACGTCCTGACTTTC
>TRBJ2-6|NA|few|TRBV18
CASSSRTTIGSGANVLTF
TGTGCCAGCTCATCCCGGACAACCATAGGATCTGGGGCCAACGTCCTGACTTTC
>TRBJ2-7|NA|few|TRBV9
CASSVGIGASSYEQYF
TGTGCCAGCAGCGTAGGCATAGGGGCGAGCTCCTACGAGCAGTACTTC
>TRBJ1-4|NA|NA|TRBV6-6
CASRVGTANNEKLFF
TGTGCCAGCAGAGTCGGGACCGCAAATAATGAAAAACTGTTTTTT
>TRBJ2-5|NA|few|TRBV20-1
CSAKSAPLSGETQYF
TGCAGTGCTAAAAGCGCCCCTCTAAGCGGAGAGACCCAGTACTTC
>TRBJ1-1|NA|few|TRBV7-6
CASSQQSNTEAFF
TGTGCCAGCAGCCAACAGTCGAACACTGAAGCTTTCTTT
>TRBJ2-5|NA|NA|TRBV10-3
CAISESVAGGETQYF
TGTGCCATCAGTGAGTCGGTGGCTGGGGGCGAGACCCAGTACTTC
>TRBJ2-5|NA|NA|TRBV10-3
CAISARGETQYF
TGTGCCATCAGTGCGCGGGGAGAGACCCAGTACTTC
>TRBJ1-1|NA|NA|TRBV3-1
CTSSPRAGTEAFF
TGTACCAGCAGCCCCCGCGCCGGCACTGAAGCTTTCTTT
>TRBJ1-2|NA|few|TRBV25-1
CASSDPPNYGYTF
TGTGCCAGCAGTGACCCACCTAACTATGGCTACACCTTC
>TRBJ1-2|TRBD1|once|TRBV4-1
CASSQDGQGYGYTF
TGCGCCAGCAGCCAAGACGGACAGGGCTATGGCTACACCTTC
>TRBJ1-5|NA|NA|TRBV3-1
CASSHGYRNQPQHF
TGTGCCAGCAGCCACGGTTATCGGAATCAGCCCCAGCATTTT
>TRBJ2-5|TRBD2|NA|TRBV28
CASSLTSGGKYQETQYF
TGTGCCAGCAGTTTAACTAGCGGGGGGAAGTACCAAGAGACCCAGTACTTC
>TRBJ2-3|NA|NA|TRBV3-1
CASSRDSAGDTRYF
TGTGCCAGCAGCAGGGATTCAGCTGGAGATACGCGGTATTTT
>TRBJ1-2|NA|NA|TRBV20-1
CSAKIPGERYGYTF
TGCAGTGCTAAGATCCCAGGGGAACGCTATGGCTACACCTTC
>TRBJ2-5|NA|NA|TRBV6-1
CANKDRSRRGTQYF
TGTGCCAACAAAGATAGATCACGGAGAGGGACCCAGTACTTC
>TRBJ2-1|NA|few|TRBV2
CASSEAWGAYNEQFF
TGTGCCAGCAGTGAAGCATGGGGCGCGTACAATGAGCAGTTCTTC
>TRBJ1-4|TRBD1|NA|TRBV7-9
CASSLGDRGRSNEKLFF
TGTGCCAGCAGCTTAGGGGACAGGGGTAGATCCAATGAAAAACTGTTTTTT
>TRBJ1-2|NA|once|TRBV20-1
CSARSSTLTRSPGYGYTF
TGCAGTGCTAGATCGTCGACCCTGACTAGATCTCCGGGCTATGGCTACACCTTC
>TRBJ2-5|TRBD1|NA|TRBV29-1
CSVPQGWETQYF
TGCAGCGTTCCACAGGGGTGGGAGACCCAGTACTTC
>TRBJ2-1|NA|NA|TRBV20-1
CSARGAVLSDNEQFF
TGCAGTGCCCGGGGCGCGGTCCTTTCAGACAATGAGCAGTTCTTC
>TRBJ2-5|TRBD2|NA|TRBV14
CASSQGKTSGIQETQYF
TGTGCCAGCAGCCAAGGGAAGACTAGCGGGATCCAAGAGACCCAGTACTTC
>TRBJ2-2|TRBD2|NA|TRBV7-9
CASSSSGRSTGELFF
TGTGCCAGCAGCTCTAGCGGGAGGAGCACCGGGGAGCTGTTTTTT
>TRBJ2-1|NA|NA|TRBV29-1
CSVEGGNMGYNEQFF
TGCAGCGTTGAAGGAGGGAACATGGGATACAATGAGCAGTTCTTC